This TCR beta chain was recovered during a study of technical replicates of blood from several donors (dated 2017 in TCRdb). As concerns this clone: Its antigen is still unknown. No clone much larger than this one lies a single base away; base qualities are absent.

Receptors were amplified or captured by the immunoSEQ multiplex PCR assay. TCRdb stores this immuneACCESS table with in-frame sequences only. Part of the clones is absent; in the studies checked, under half of the shortfall reflects unresolved V genes, and no reason is known for the rest. The sample records 67,000 or so clones, around nine tenths of which are singletons. The leading ten clones occupy approximately 0.4% of the sample. The receptor was derived from a human donor in good health. Material: T cells isolated from PBMCs.

The CDR3 loop reads CAAGSGVYNEQFF. The bases are TGTGCCGCAGGGAGCGGGGTATACAATGAGCAGTTCTTC. The chain employs TRBV10-3 and TRBJ2-1; 7 bases in between match TRBD2. The germline V gene specifies ENHRY as CDR1 and SYGVKD as CDR2. The CDR3, from cysteine to phenylalanine, totals 13 residues. Here the CDR3 DNA is all that survives: 39 bases in frame from base 1. Relative to germline, V is missing 11 bases and J is missing 4 bases, with 8 bases of the junction outside any gene match.